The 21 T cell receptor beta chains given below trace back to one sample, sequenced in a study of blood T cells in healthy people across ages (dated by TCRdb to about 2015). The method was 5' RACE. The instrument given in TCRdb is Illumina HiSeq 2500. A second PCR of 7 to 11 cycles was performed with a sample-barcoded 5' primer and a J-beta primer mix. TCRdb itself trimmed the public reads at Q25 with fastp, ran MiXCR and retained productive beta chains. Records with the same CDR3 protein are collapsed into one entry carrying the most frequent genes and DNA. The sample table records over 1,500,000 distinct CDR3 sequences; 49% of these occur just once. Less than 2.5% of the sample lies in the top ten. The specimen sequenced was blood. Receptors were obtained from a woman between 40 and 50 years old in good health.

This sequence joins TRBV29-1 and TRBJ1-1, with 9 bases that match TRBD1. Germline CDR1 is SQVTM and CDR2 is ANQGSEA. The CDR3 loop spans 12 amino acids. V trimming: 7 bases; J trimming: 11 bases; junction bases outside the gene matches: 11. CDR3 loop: CSAWGQGDQAFF. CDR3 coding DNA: TGCAGCGCCTGGGGACAGGGCGATCAGGCTTTCTTT.

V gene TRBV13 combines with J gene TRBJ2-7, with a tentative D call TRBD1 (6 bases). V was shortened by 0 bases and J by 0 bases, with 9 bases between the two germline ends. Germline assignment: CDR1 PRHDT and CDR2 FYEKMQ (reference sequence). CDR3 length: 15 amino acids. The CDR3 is CASSLGGARSYEQYF. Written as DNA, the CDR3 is TGTGCCAGCAGCTTAGGGGGGGCCCGCTCCTACGAGCAGTACTTC.

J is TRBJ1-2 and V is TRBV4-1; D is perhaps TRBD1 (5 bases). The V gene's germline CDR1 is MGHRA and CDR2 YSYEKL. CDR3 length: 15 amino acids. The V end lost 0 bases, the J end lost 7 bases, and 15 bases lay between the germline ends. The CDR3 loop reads CASSQDGRVRGGYTF. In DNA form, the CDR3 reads TGCGCCAGCAGCCAAGATGGCAGGGTTCGTGGTGGCTACACCTTC.

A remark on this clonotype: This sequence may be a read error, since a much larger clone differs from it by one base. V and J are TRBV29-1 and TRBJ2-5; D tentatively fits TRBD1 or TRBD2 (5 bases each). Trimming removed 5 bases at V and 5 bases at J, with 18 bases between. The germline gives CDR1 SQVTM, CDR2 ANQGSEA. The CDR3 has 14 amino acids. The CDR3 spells CSVRTYLGRETQYF. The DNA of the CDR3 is TGCAGCGTTAGGACCTACCTGGGACGGGAGACCCAGTACTTC.

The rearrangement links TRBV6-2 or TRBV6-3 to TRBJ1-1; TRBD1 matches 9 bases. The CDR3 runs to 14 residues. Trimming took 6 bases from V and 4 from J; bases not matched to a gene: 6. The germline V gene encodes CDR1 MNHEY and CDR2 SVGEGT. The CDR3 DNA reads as TGTGCCAGCAGCGACAGGGGGGAGGGCACTGAAGCTTTCTTT. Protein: CASSDRGEGTEAFF.

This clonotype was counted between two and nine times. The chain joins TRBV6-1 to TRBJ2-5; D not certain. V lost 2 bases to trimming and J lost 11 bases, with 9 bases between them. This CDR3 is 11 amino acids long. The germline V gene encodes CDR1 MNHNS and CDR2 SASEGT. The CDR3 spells CASSESREQYF. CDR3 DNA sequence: TGTGCCAGCAGTGAATCGCGAGAGCAGTACTTC.

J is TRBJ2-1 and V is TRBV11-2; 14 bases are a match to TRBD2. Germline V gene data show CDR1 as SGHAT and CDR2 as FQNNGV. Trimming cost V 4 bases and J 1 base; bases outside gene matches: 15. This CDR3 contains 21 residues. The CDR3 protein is CASSSPSRLAGGPGSYNEQFF. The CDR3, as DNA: TGTGCCAGCAGCTCCCCCTCCAGACTAGCGGGGGGGCCGGGTTCCTACAATGAGCAGTTCTTC. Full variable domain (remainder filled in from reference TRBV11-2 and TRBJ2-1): EAGVAQSPRYKIIEKRQSVAFWCNPISGHATLYWYQQILGQGPKLLIQFQNNGVVDDSQLPKDRFSAERLKGVDSTLKIQPAKLEDSAVYLCASSSPSRLAGGPGSYNEQFFGPGTRLTVL.

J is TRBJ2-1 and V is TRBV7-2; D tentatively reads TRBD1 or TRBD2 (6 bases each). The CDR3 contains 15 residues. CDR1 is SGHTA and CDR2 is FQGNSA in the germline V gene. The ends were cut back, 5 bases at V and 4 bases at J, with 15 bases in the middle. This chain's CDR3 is CASSTKQGRYNEQFF. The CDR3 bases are TGTGCCAGCAGCACTAAGCAGGGGAGGTACAATGAGCAGTTCTTC.

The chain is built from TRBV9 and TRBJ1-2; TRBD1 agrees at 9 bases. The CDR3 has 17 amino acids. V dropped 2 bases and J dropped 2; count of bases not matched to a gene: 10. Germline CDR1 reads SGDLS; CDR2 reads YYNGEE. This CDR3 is CASSVSAGTGNNYGYTF. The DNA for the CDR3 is TGTGCCAGCAGCGTCTCCGCCGGGACAGGGAACAACTATGGCTACACCTTC.

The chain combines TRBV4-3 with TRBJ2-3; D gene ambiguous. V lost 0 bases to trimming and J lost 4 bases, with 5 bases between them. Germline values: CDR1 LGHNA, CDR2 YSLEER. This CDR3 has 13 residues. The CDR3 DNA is TGCGCCAGCAGCCAAGATCATGCAGATACGCAGTATTTT. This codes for CASSQDHADTQYF.

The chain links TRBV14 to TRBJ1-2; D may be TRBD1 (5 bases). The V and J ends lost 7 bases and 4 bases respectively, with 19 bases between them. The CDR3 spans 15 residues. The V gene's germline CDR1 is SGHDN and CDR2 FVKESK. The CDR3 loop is CASTKVGGDGYGYTF. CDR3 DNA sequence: TGTGCCAGCACCAAGGTGGGGGGGGACGGCTATGGCTACACCTTC.

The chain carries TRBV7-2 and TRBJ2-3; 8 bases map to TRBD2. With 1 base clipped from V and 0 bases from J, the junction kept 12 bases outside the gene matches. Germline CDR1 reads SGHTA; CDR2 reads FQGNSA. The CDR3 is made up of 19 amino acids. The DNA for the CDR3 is TGTGCCAGCAGCTTAGACCTGTTCAGCGGGGGATCTAGCACAGATACGCAGTATTTT. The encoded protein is CASSLDLFSGGSSTDTQYF.

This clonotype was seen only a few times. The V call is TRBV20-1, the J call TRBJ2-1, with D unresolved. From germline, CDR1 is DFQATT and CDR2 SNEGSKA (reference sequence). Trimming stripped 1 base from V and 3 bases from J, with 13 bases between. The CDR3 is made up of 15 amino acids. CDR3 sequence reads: CSARAAGDFYNEQFF. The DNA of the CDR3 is TGCAGTGCTAGAGCCGCCGGTGACTTCTACAATGAGCAGTTCTTC.

For the CDR3, the DNA is TGTGCCACCAGTGATTCGACTAAGGGACTCAGCTATGGCTACACCTTC. This codes for CATSDSTKGLSYGYTF. V gene TRBV24-1 combines with J gene TRBJ1-2; weak D call: TRBD1 (5 bases). CDR3 length equals 16 residues. V lost 2 bases and J 4 bases, leaving 16 bases between the germline ends. Per germline, CDR1 KGHDR and CDR2 SFDVKD.

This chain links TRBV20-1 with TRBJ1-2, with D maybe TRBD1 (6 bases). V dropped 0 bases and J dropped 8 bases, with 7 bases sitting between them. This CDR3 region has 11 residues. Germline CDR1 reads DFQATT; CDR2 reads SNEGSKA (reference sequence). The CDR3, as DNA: TGCAGTGCTAGAGATCAGGGGGGCTACACCTTC. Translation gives CSARDQGGYTF.

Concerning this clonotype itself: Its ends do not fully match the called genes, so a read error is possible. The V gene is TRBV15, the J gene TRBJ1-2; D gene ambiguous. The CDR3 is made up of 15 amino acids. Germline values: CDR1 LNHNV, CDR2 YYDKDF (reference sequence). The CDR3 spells CATGRVRDMGYGYTF. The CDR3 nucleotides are TGTGCCACCGGCAGAGTCCGCGACATGGGCTATGGCTACACCTTC.

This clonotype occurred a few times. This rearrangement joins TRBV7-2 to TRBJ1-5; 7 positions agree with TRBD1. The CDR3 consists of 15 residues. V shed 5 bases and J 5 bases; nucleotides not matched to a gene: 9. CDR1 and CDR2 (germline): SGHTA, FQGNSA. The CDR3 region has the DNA TGTGCCAGCAGCCGGGACAGAACGCCGGATCAGCCCCAGCATTTT. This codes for CASSRDRTPDQPQHF.

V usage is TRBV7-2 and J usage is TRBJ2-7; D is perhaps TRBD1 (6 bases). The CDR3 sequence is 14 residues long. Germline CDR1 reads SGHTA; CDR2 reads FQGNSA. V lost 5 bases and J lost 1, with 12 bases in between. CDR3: CASSQRQASYEQYF. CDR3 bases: TGTGCCAGCAGCCAGAGACAGGCGTCCTACGAGCAGTACTTC.

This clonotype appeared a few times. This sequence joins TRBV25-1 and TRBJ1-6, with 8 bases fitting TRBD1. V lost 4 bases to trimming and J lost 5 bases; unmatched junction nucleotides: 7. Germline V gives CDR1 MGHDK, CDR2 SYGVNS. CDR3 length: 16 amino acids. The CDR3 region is CASSGPGGGHNSPLHF. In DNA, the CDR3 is TGTGCCAGCAGTGGACCAGGGGGCGGGCATAATTCACCCCTCCACTTT.

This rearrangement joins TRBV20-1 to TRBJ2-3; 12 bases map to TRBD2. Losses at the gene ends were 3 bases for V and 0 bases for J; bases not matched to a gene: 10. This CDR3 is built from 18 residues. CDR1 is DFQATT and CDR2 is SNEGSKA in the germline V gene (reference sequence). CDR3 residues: CSASFSSGGALSTDTQYF. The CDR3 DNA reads TGCAGTGCTAGTTTCTCTAGCGGGGGGGCTTTAAGCACAGATACGCAGTATTTT.

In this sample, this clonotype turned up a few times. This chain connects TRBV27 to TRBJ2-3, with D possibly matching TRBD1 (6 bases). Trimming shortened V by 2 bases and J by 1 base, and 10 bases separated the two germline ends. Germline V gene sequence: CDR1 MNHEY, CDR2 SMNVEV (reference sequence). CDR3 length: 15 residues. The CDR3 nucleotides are TGTGCCAGCAGTTTAACGGGACACGGCACAGATACGCAGTATTTT. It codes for CASSLTGHGTDTQYF.